These 24 T cell receptor beta chains were all obtained from the same sample, sequenced in a study of T cell responses to AZD1222 COVID-19 vaccine. Libraries were prepared by immunoSEQ multiplex PCR; TCRdb keeps only in-frame clonotypes and omits some of them. The sample has about 130,000 clones; 93% are singletons. The source material was peripheral blood, sampled on day 0 of AZD1222 vaccination. These receptors all stem from an adult in good health.

V usage is TRBV7-2 and J usage is TRBJ1-2, with TRBD1 identical over 8 bases. CDR3 length: 16 residues. V shed 5 bases and J 7 bases; nucleotides not matched to a gene: 15. CDR1 is SGHTA, CDR2 FQGNSA, per germline. As DNA, the CDR3 is TGTGCCAGCAGCAGGTCCAGGGGGCTAGAGTTCGGTGGCTACACCTTC. Protein: CASSRSRGLEFGGYTF.

The rearrangement joins TRBV28 to TRBJ1-2; D remains ambiguous. V was clipped by 2 bases and J by 2 bases, with 15 bases between them. The CDR3 covers 16 residues. CDR1 is MDHEN, CDR2 SYDVKM, per germline. The CDR3 is CASSLDEAGSNYGYTF. The CDR3 nucleotides read TGTGCCAGCAGTTTAGACGAGGCAGGCTCAAACTATGGCTACACCTTC.

The J gene is TRBJ2-4, the V gene TRBV9; 9 nucleotides match TRBD1. Trimming removed 4 bases from V and 7 bases from J; junction bases left unmatched: 6. In germline, CDR1 is SGDLS, CDR2 YYNGEE. The CDR3 runs to 14 residues. The DNA for the CDR3 is TGTGCCAGCAGCACCAGGACAGGGGACAACATTCAGTACTTC. Translated, it gives CASSTRTGDNIQYF.

This chain uses TRBV28 with TRBJ1-1; possibly TRBD1 for D (6 bases). V lost 4 bases and J 0 bases, leaving 21 bases between the germline ends. Germline loops: CDR1 MDHEN, CDR2 SYDVKM. The length of the CDR3 is 18 residues. The CDR3 DNA sequence: TGTGCCAGCAGTTCTCTCCATATTGGGGGCCACTTGAACACTGAAGCTTTCTTT. The encoded protein is CASSSLHIGGHLNTEAFF.

Note on this clone: The junction departs from the called germline gene at one end, perhaps through a read error. The chain has TRBV28 and TRBJ1-5, with unresolved D. The CDR3 is 11 residues long. The germline CDR1 and CDR2 sequences are MDHEN and SYDVKM. CDR3 in DNA: TGTGCCAGCAGTTTGGCGAACGCTCGTGATTTT. Residues: CASSLANARDF. Drawing the rest from reference TRBV28 and TRBJ1-5, the complete variable domain is DVKVTQSSRYLVKRTGEKVFLECVQDMDHENMFWYRQDPGLGLRLIYFSYDVKMKEKGDIPEGYSVSREKKERFSLILESASTNQTSMYLCASSLANARDFGDGTRLSIL.

V and J are TRBV19 and TRBJ2-7, with 8 bases lining up with TRBD2. Germline CDR1 is LNHDA and CDR2 is SQIVND (reference sequence). This CDR3 contains 15 residues. Trimming removed 8 bases from V and 6 bases from J; junction bases left unmatched: 15. The CDR3 DNA sequence: TGTGCCAGTCGACCCGGAGCGGGGGCCGGGGTCGAGCAGTACTTC. Translated: CASRPGAGAGVEQYF. Supplemented by reference TRBV19 and TRBJ2-7, the full variable domain reads DGGITQSPKYLFRKEGQNVTLSCEQNLNHDAMYWYRQDPGQGLRLIYYSQIVNDFQKGDIAEGYSVSREKKESFPLTVTSAQKNPTAFYLCASRPGAGAGVEQYFGPGTRLTVT.

CDR3: CASSKAPCRFTDTQYF. The CDR3 DNA sequence: TGTGCCAGCAGCAAAGCACCTTGCAGGTTCACAGATACGCAGTATTTT. The J gene is TRBJ2-3, the V gene TRBV21-1; TRBD1, the table's D call, was not compared with the DNA. TRBV21-1 is described as a pseudogene. This CDR3 is 16 amino acids long.

This chain joins TRBV9 and TRBJ2-5, with a weak D call TRBD1 (5 bases). From germline, CDR1 is SGDLS and CDR2 YYNGEE. The CDR3 is made up of 14 amino acids. Trimming cost V 3 bases and J 0 bases, with 9 bases left between them. CDR3 amino acids: CASSEGVNQETQYF. CDR3 bases: TGTGCCAGCAGCGAAGGGGTGAACCAAGAGACCCAGTACTTC.

The genes are TRBV24-1 and TRBJ2-7, with TRBD1 matching 8 bases. Per germline, CDR1 KGHDR and CDR2 SFDVKD. J was trimmed by 7 bases and V by 4 bases; bases with no gene match: 5. The CDR3 spans 13 residues. Here the CDR3 reads CATSEGTGNEQYF. Here the CDR3 DNA reads TGTGCCACCAGTGAAGGGACAGGTAATGAGCAGTACTTC.

The chain uses TRBV6-2 or TRBV6-3 and TRBJ2-7; D might be TRBD1 (6 bases). Germline assignment: CDR1 MNHEY and CDR2 SVGEGT. The V and J ends lost 2 bases and 3 bases respectively, with 8 bases between them. The CDR3 contains 13 residues. The CDR3 nucleotides are TGTGCCAGCAGTTACAGGGGGTACTACGAGCAGTACTTC. Protein product: CASSYRGYYEQYF.

This sequence joins TRBV19 and TRBJ1-2; D not resolved. The CDR3 has 15 residues. Trimming removed 3 bases at V and 2 bases at J, with 13 bases between. Germline values: CDR1 LNHDA, CDR2 SQIVND (reference sequence). The CDR3, as DNA: TGTGCCAGTAGTATTATGGCGGCAGTCAACTATGGCTACACCTTC. Its protein is CASSIMAAVNYGYTF.

This sequence joins TRBV5-1 and TRBJ1-2, with TRBD1 as a possible D gene (5 bases). V lost 0 bases and J lost 2, with 8 bases in between. Germline-derived CDR1 and CDR2 are SGHRS and YFSETQ. The CDR3 length is 14 residues. CDR3 in amino acids: CASSLAGRNYGYTF. CDR3 sequence (DNA): TGCGCCAGCAGCTTGGCGGGACGGAACTATGGCTACACCTTC.

V usage is TRBV28 and J usage is TRBJ2-3; no firm D call. The CDR3 is 14 amino acids. Germline lookup yields CDR1 MDHEN and CDR2 SYDVKM. The V gene lost 5 bases and the J gene lost 1 base, with 10 bases spanning the gap. The CDR3 DNA is TGTGCCAGCAGTGCGGACGGACGCACAGATACGCAGTATTTT. Protein product: CASSADGRTDTQYF.

V and J are TRBV20-1 and TRBJ2-1, with 10 bases lining up with TRBD2. This CDR3 contains 15 residues. V was clipped by 3 bases and J by 7 bases; unmatched bases: 9. Germline V gene lookup returns CDR1 DFQATT and CDR2 SNEGSKA (reference sequence). The CDR3, as DNA: TGCAGTGCTAGTAAGAGCGGGAGGGCGGGGAATGAGCAGTTCTTC. It translates to CSASKSGRAGNEQFF.

The table lists this clone with a count of one. Written as DNA, the CDR3 is TGCGCCAGCAGCCAAGTCTCTCTAGGGACAGGGGGTGAATGGCAGTACTTC. It specifies CASSQVSLGTGGEWQYF. This chain links TRBV4-1 with TRBJ2-7; 11 bases agree with TRBD1. Unmatched junction bases numbered 14, after V lost 1 base and J lost 9 bases. Germline lookup yields CDR1 MGHRA and CDR2 YSYEKL. This CDR3 comprises 17 residues.

The rearrangement uses TRBV7-9 and TRBJ2-6, with 9 bases lining up with TRBD2. The CDR3 totals 18 residues. From germline, CDR1 is SEHNR and CDR2 FQNEAQ (reference sequence). Trimming cost V 5 bases and J 0 bases; bases outside gene matches: 8. The CDR3 sequence: CASSARLAESSGANVLTF. The CDR3 DNA is TGTGCCAGCAGCGCTCGACTAGCGGAAAGCTCTGGGGCCAACGTCCTGACTTTC.

J is TRBJ1-1 and V is TRBV7-2; D is perhaps TRBD1 (5 bases). The germline V gene has CDR1 SGHTA and CDR2 FQGNSA. V was pared by 5 bases and J by 1 base, with 11 bases between. The CDR3 contains 14 residues. The CDR3 loop reads CASSPRGRNTEAFF. CDR3 DNA: TGTGCCAGCAGCCCTCGGGGCCGGAACACTGAAGCTTTCTTT. Using reference TRBV7-2 and TRBJ1-1 for the parts outside the CDR3, the full variable domain is GAGVSQSPSNKVTEKGKDVELRCDPISGHTALYWYRQSLGQGLEFLIYFQGNSAPDKSGLPSDRFSAERTGGSVSTLTIQRTQQEDSAVYLCASSPRGRNTEAFFGQGTRLTVV.

The chain uses TRBV28 and TRBJ2-1, with 13 bases lining up with TRBD2. Germline values: CDR1 MDHEN, CDR2 SYDVKM. This CDR3 is built from 17 residues. The V and J ends lost 7 bases and 2 bases, in that order; junction bases with no gene match: 8. The CDR3 DNA reads as TGTGCCAGCACGGCAGCCGGGACTAGCGGGGCCTACAATGAGCAGTTCTTC. Residues: CASTAAGTSGAYNEQFF.

This clone was picked up one time. This chain uses TRBV9 with TRBJ1-4; a weak D match, TRBD1 (5 bases). CDR3 length: 18 amino acids. Germline assignment: CDR1 SGDLS and CDR2 YYNGEE. V gave up 3 bases and J gave up 4 bases, with 22 bases separating them. The CDR3 loop reads CASSGTGTPRGGNEKLFF. CDR3 DNA: TGTGCCAGCAGCGGGACCGGGACTCCTCGCGGGGGTAATGAAAAACTGTTTTTT.

The rearrangement links TRBV5-1 to TRBJ2-2; 9 bases agree with TRBD2. The CDR3 extends over 16 amino acids. Trimming took 1 base from V and 2 from J; bases not matched to a gene: 3. Germline lookup yields CDR1 SGHRS and CDR2 YFSETQ. The CDR3 reads CASSLLLAGNTGELFF. CDR3 nucleotide sequence: TGCGCCAGCAGCTTGCTACTAGCGGGTAACACCGGGGAGCTGTTTTTT.

The genes are TRBV11-2 and TRBJ1-5; 7 bases are a match to TRBD1. The germline V gene has CDR1 SGHAT and CDR2 FQNNGV. This CDR3 region has 12 residues. The junction had 1 base not matched to a gene; V was cut back by 6 bases and J by 5 bases. CDR3 sequence reads: CASSDRDQPQHF. The CDR3 DNA reads TGTGCCAGCAGTGACAGGGATCAGCCCCAGCATTTT. Combining the CDR3 with reference TRBV11-2 and TRBJ1-5 gives the whole variable domain EAGVAQSPRYKIIEKRQSVAFWCNPISGHATLYWYQQILGQGPKLLIQFQNNGVVDDSQLPKDRFSAERLKGVDSTLKIQPAKLEDSAVYLCASSDRDQPQHFGDGTRLSIL.

The gene calls are TRBV27 and TRBJ2-7, with D possibly being TRBD1 (6 bases). Germline CDR1 MNHEY, CDR2 SMNVEV (reference sequence). This CDR3 comprises 14 residues. V gave up 0 bases and J gave up 2 bases, with 8 bases separating them. CDR3 nucleotides: TGTGCCAGCAGTTTATCACGACAGGCCTACGAGCAGTACTTC. This encodes CASSLSRQAYEQYF.

The chain couples TRBV28 to TRBJ1-2; TRBD1 matches 7 bases. The germline V gene encodes CDR1 MDHEN and CDR2 SYDVKM. J was trimmed by 8 bases and V by 5 bases; bases with no gene match: 8. The CDR3 contains 13 residues. The CDR3 loop reads CASSQTGSWGYTF. The CDR3 coding sequence is TGTGCCAGCAGTCAGACAGGGAGTTGGGGCTACACCTTC.

The table lists this clone with a count of one. The rearrangement uses TRBV15 and TRBJ2-7; no clear D. The CDR3 contains 14 residues. Trimming cost V 5 bases and J 0 bases, with 11 bases left between them. The V gene's germline CDR1 is LNHNV and CDR2 YYDKDF (reference sequence). Here the CDR3 DNA reads TGTGCCACCAGCTCCCGACTGGCCTCCTACGAGCAGTACTTC. This gives the protein CATSSRLASYEQYF.